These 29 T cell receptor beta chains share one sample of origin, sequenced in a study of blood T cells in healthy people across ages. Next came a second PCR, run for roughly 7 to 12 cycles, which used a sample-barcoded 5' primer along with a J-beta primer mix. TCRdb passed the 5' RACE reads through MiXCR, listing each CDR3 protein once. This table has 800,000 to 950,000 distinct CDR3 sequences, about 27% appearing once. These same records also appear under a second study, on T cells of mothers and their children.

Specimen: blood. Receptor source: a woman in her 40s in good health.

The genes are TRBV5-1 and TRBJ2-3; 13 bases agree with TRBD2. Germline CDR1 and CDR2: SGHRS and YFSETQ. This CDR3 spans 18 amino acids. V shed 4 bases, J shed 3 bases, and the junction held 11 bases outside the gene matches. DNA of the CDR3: TGCGCCAGCAGCAGGAGAACTAGCGGGGGGGCCAGGACAGATACGCAGTATTTT. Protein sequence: CASSRRTSGGARTDTQYF.

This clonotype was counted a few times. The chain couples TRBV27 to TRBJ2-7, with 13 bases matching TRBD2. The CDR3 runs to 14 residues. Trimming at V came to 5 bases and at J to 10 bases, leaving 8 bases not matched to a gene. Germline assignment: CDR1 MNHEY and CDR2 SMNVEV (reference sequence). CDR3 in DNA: TGTGCCAGCAGTCCATGGACTAGCGGGGGCGGTCAGTACTTC. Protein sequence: CASSPWTSGGGQYF.

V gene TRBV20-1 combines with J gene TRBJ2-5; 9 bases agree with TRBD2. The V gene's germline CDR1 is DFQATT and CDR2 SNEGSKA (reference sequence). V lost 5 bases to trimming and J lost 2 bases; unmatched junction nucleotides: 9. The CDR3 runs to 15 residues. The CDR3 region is CSAGRQRGVQETQYF. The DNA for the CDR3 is TGCAGTGCTGGAAGACAGCGGGGGGTTCAAGAGACCCAGTACTTC.

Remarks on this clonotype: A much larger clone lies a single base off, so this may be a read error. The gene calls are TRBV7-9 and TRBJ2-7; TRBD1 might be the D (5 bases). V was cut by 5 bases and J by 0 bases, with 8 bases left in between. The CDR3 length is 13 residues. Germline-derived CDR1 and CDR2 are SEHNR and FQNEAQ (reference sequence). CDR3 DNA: TGTGCCAGCAGCGCAGGACACTCCTACGAGCAGTACTTC. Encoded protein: CASSAGHSYEQYF.

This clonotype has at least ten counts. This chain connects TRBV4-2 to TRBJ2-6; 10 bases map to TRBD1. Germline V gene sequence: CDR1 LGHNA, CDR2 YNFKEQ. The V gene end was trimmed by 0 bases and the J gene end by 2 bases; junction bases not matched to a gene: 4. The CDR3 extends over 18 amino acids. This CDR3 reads CASSQDPTGGPGANVLTF. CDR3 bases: TGTGCCAGCAGCCAAGACCCGACAGGGGGCCCTGGGGCCAACGTCCTGACTTTC.

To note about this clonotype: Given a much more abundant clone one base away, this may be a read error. The DNA for the CDR3 is TGCGCCAGCAGCCCGCGGGCACTAGCGGGGGGTAGTGAGCAGTTCTTC. This translates into CASSPRALAGGSEQFF. The V call is TRBV4-1, the J call TRBJ2-1; 12 bases agree with TRBD2. CDR3 length equals 16 residues. CDR1 and CDR2 from the germline V gene are MGHRA and YSYEKL. With V trimmed by 4 bases and J by 9 bases, 10 bases remained unmatched.

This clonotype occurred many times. CDR3 in amino acids: CASSFMVGILGKGGIQYF. CDR3 in DNA: TGTGCCAGCAGTTTCATGGTGGGGATCTTGGGGAAAGGTGGCATTCAGTACTTC. V is TRBV12-3 or TRBV12-4 and J is TRBJ2-4; D is ambiguous. This CDR3 region has 18 residues. V was cut by 3 bases and J by 9 bases, with 27 bases left in between.

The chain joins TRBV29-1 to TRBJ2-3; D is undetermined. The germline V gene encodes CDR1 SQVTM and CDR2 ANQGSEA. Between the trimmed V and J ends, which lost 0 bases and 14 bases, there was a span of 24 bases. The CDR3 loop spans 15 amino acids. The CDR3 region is CSVEDISATNEELYF. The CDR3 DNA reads TGCAGCGTTGAAGATATAAGTGCAACTAATGAAGAACTGTATTTT.

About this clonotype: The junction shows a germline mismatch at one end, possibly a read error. The CDR3 here is CATSKPTEAFF. In DNA, the CDR3 is TGCGCCACCTCAAAACCGACTGAGGCTTTCTTT. The chain joins TRBV10-2 to TRBJ1-1; unclear D gene. The CDR3 has 11 residues. The germline gives CDR1 WSHSY, CDR2 SAAADI.

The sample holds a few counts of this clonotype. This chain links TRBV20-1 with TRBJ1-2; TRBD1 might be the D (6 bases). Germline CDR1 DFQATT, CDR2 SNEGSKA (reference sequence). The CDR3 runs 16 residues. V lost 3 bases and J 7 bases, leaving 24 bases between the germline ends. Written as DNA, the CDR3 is TGCAGTGCTAGGACCCAGGGGCAGTATCGCGCTCGTGGCTACACCTTC. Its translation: CSARTQGQYRARGYTF.

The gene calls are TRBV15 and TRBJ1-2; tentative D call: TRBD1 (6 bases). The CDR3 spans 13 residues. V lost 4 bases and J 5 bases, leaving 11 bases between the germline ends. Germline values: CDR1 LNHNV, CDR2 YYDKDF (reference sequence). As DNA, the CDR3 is TGTGCCACCAGCACACGGACAGTTTATGGCTACACCTTC. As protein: CATSTRTVYGYTF.

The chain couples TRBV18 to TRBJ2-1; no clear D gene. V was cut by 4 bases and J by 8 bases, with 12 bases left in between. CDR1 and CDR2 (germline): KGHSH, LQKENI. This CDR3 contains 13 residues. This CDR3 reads CASSLKGPYEQFF. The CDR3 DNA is TGTGCCAGCTCACTTAAGGGCCCGTATGAGCAGTTCTTC.

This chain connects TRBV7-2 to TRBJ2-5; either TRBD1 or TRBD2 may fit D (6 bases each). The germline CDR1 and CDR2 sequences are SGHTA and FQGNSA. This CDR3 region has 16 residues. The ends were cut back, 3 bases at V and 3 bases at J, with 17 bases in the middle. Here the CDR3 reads CASSFGGGGGEETQYF. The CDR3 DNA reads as TGTGCCAGCAGCTTCGGTGGAGGGGGTGGGGAAGAGACCCAGTACTTC.

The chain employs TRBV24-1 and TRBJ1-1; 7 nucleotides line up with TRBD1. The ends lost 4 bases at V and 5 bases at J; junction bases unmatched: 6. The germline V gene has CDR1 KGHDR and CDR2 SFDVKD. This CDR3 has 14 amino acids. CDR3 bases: TGTGCCACCAGTGAAACAGGGGTGGGGACTGAAGCTTTCTTT. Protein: CATSETGVGTEAFF.

CDR3 nucleotide sequence: TGTGCCAGCAGCTCCCCAGGACGCAGCACAGATACGCAGTATTTT. It encodes CASSSPGRSTDTQYF. V is TRBV7-9 and J is TRBJ2-3; D call uncertain. Germline CDR1 is SEHNR and CDR2 is FQNEAQ (reference sequence). The ends were cut back, 4 bases at V and 0 bases at J, with 11 bases in the middle. The CDR3 length is 15 residues.

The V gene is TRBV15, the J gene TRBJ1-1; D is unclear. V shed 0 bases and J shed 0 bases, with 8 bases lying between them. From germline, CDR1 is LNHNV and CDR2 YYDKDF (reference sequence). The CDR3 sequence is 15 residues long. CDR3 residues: CATSRDRSVNTEAFF. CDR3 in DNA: TGTGCCACCAGCAGAGATCGGTCGGTGAACACTGAAGCTTTCTTT.

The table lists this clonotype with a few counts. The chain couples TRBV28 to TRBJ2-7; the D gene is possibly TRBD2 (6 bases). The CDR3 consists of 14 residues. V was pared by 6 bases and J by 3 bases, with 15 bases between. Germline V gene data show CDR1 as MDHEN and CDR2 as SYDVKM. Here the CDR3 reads CASRTGLGFYEQYF. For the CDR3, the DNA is TGTGCCAGCAGAACGGGACTGGGGTTCTACGAGCAGTACTTC.

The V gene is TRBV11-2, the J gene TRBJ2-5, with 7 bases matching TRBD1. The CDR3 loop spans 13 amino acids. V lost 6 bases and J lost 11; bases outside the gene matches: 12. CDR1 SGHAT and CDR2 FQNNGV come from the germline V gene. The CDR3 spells CASRSGGFHEQYF. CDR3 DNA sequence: TGTGCCAGCAGGTCAGGGGGTTTCCATGAGCAGTACTTC.

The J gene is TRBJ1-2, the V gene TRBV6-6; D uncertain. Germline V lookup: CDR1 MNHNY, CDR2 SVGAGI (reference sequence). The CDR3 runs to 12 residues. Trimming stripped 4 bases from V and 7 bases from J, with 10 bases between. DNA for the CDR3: TGTGCCAGCAGTTTAGCAGACCCTGGCTACACCTTC. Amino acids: CASSLADPGYTF.

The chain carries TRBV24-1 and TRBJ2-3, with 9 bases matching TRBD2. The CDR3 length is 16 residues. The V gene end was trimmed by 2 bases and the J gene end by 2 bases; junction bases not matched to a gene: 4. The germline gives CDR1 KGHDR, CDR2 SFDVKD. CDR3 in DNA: TGTGCCACCAGTGATTCGACTAGCGGATACACAGATACGCAGTATTTT. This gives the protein CATSDSTSGYTDTQYF.

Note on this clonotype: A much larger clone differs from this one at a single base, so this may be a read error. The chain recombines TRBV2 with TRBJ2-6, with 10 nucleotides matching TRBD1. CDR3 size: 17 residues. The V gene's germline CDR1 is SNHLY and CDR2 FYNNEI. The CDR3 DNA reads TGTGCCAGCAGTGCGGGACAGGGGCGCTCTGGGGCCAACGTCCCGACTTTC. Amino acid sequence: CASSAGQGRSGANVPTF.

This chain's CDR3 is CAISSGVLTDTQYF. In nucleotides, the CDR3 is TGTGCCATCAGTAGCGGGGTCCTAACAGATACGCAGTATTTT. The V gene is TRBV10-3, the J gene TRBJ2-3, with 7 nucleotides matching TRBD2. CDR3 size: 14 residues. Trimming cost V 5 bases and J 3 bases; bases outside gene matches: 5. Germline loops: CDR1 ENHRY, CDR2 SYGVKD.

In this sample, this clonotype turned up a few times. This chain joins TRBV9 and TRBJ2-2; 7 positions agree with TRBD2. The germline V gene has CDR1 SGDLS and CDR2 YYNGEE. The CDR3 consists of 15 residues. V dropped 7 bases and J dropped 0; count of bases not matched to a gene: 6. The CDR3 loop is CASHSGTTNTGELFF. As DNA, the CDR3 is TGTGCCAGCCATTCCGGGACTACGAACACCGGGGAGCTGTTTTTT.

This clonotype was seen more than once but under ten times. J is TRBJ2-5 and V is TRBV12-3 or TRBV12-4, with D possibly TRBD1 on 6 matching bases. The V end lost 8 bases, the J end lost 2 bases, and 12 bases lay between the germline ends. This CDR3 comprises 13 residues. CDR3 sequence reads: CASQGYPQETQYF. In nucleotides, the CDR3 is TGTGCCAGCCAGGGGTATCCACAAGAGACCCAGTACTTC.

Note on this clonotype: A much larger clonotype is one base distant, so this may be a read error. CDR3 DNA sequence: TGTGCCAGCAGCCAGGGCGGACAGGTTTATTACGAGCAGTTCTTC. Translating it yields CASSQGGQVYYEQFF. The rearrangement joins TRBV7-6 to TRBJ2-7, with 7 bases identical to TRBD1. With the DNA end fitting TRBJ2-1 better, the J assignment may be wrong. Germline V gives CDR1 SGHVS, CDR2 FNYEAQ. This CDR3 contains 15 residues.

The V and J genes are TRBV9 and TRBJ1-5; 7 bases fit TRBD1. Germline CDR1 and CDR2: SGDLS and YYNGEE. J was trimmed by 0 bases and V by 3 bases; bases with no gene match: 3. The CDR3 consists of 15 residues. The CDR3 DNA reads TGTGCCAGCAGCGGGACAGGTTATAGCAATCAGCCCCAGCATTTT. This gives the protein CASSGTGYSNQPQHF.

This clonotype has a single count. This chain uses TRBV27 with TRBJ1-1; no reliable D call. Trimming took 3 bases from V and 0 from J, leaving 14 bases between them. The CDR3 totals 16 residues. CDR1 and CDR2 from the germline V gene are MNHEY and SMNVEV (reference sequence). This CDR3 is CASSLSRWGLNTEAFF. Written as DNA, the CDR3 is TGTGCCAGCAGTTTGTCCCGGTGGGGTTTGAACACTGAAGCTTTCTTT.

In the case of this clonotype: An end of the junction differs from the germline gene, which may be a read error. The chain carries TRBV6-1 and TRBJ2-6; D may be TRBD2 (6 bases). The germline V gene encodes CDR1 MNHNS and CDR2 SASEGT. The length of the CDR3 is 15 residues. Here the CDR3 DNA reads TGTGCCAGCAGTGGACGGGACTCTGGGGCCAACGTCCCGACTTTC. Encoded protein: CASSGRDSGANVPTF.

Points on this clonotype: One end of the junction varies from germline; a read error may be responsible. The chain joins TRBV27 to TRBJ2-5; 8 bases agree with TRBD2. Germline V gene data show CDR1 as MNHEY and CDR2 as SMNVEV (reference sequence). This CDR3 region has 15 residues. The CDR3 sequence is CVSSLGSGEQETQYF. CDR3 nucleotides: TGTGTCAGCAGTTTAGGTAGCGGGGAACAAGAGACCCAGTACTTC.